Sequencing of this T cell receptor beta chain was carried out in a study of blood T cell repertoires in COVID-19. Across the whole study: The cDNA or gDNA used as material had been derived from T cells, B-cell-depleted T cells, or PBMCs.

Per the authors' pipeline: Amplification of reference gene primers provided the estimated nucleated cell counts. Sequencing used immunoSEQ multiplex PCR; TCRdb keeps in-frame clones, though not all of them. D and trimming come from the DNA, and the V and J calls and clone size come from that table. The sample shows about 180,000 clones, 70% to 90% of them seen only once. The CDR3 has 16 residues. The ends lost 6 bases at V and 5 bases at J; junction bases unmatched: 10. Germline V lookup: CDR1 MNHEY, CDR2 SMNVEV (reference sequence). This chain connects TRBV27 to TRBJ1-6; 7 bases fit TRBD1. The sequenced sample was peripheral blood. This clonotype was sampled from a man aged 55 to 69 with acute or convalescent COVID-19. The CDR3 loop reads CASSPGTGQHNSPLHF. CDR3 in DNA: TGTGCCAGCAGCCCGGGGACGGGACAGCATAATTCACCCCTCCACTTT.